This TCR beta chain was identified in a study of Graves' ophthalmopathy and Graves' hyperthyroidism (dated by TCRdb to between 2017 and 2018). Study-wide context: Peripheral blood was collected before any treatment was given, at the time of initial diagnosis. The study used TCR beta repertoire signatures to distinguish Graves' ophthalmopathy from Graves' hyperthyroidism and to predict progression to ophthalmopathy. In total, around 130 blood samples were TCR-sequenced: 40 to 45 ophthalmopathy, about 75 hyperthyroidism and approximately 17 hyperthyroidism-to-ophthalmopathy patients. To explore V-J signatures that distinguish ophthalmopathy from hyperthyroidism, a discovery set of about a hundred patients was enrolled, made up of around 44 with ophthalmopathy and under 65 with stable hyperthyroidism. For independent validation, a separate cohort was made up of some 19 hyperthyroidism patients plus 17 patients who later progressed from hyperthyroidism to ophthalmopathy. In six or seven hyperthyroidism patients, the T-cell repertoires found in thyroid tissue were compared with those found in blood. Following sample collection, hyperthyroidism patients were given methimazole at a starting dose of 30 mg daily, and ophthalmopathy patients were given high-dose intravenous methylprednisolone. The 75 to 100 discovery patients were randomly split 7:3 into training and test sets.

From cysteine to phenylalanine, the CDR3 is 16 amino acids long. The sequence is cut down to CDR3 DNA, 48 bases in frame from base 1. For CDR1 and CDR2, the germline V gene lists MDHEN and SYDVKM. V is clipped by 1 base and J by 0 bases, and the sequence between their germline boundaries is 10 bases long. This clonotype has a count of ten or more. Its antigen remains undetermined. No base quality values were provided; no much bigger clone lies one nucleotide off. For repertoire sequencing, the TCR beta CDR3 regions were amplified from RNA transcripts. A first-round RT-PCR used HTBI primers with the Qiagen OneStep RT-PCR kit, followed by a second-round multiplex PCR, size selection and purification. Libraries were sequenced on an Illumina HiSeq2000 using paired-end 100 bp reads. The authors processed their data as follows. Reads were processed with SOAPnuke, discarding reads with adapters, uncalled bases, mean Phred below 15, or no exact constant-primer or identifier match. COPE v1.2.5 was used to merge high-quality paired reads. Clonotypes were defined as unique nucleotide sequences and were aligned to IMGT TRB V, D and J references using MiTCR v1.1. Only V-J combinations with frequency above 0.0001 were analysed, covering approximately 99% of repertoires. For each V-J combination, a TCR clonal expansion and chaos score was defined as the ratio of F50 clonal expansion to chaos observed in the TCRdist matrix. Welch's t-statistics and random forest were used to reduce the features to some 13 V-J combinations, which were then used as input to a naive Bayes classifier. The similarity between thyroid and blood repertoires was quantified using the Morisita-Horn index. Through fastp at Q25 and MiXCR, TCRdb rebuilt clones from the public reads, retaining in-frame beta chains. Rows matching on CDR3 protein sequence are summarized as one entry with the most common DNA and genes. The V and J calls come from TCRdb's annotation, not from the publication. This sample gives hundreds of thousands of distinct CDR3 sequences in total; around a fifth of them show up just once. The ten largest clones capture under 3% of the sample.

Hyperthyroidism was defined as stable when no progression to ophthalmopathy occurred within 18 months of follow-up. Hyperthyroidism patients were newly diagnosed, with disease duration under 2 months, and aged 18 to 65 years. Patients with other autoimmune diseases, uncontrolled infections, pregnancy or lactation were excluded from the study. Clinical symptoms, serum thyroxine, TRAb, thyroid ultrasound and orbital computed tomography formed the basis of the diagnosis. Using Ficoll-Paque density gradient centrifugation, PBMCs were isolated from 8.5 to 10 ml of fresh peripheral blood. Total RNA was extracted with Trizol reagent and quality-checked on an Agilent 2100 Bioanalyzer. What the authors observed across the whole study: Most of the expanded thyroid clonotypes with a frequency above 0.001 were also detected in blood, and it was suggested that the thyroid immune response may be reflected by blood repertoires. No statistical method was used to predetermine the sample size, and group allocation was not hidden from the investigators. In validation, the model predicted ophthalmopathy progression with about 71% sensitivity and approximately 78% specificity; fewer than 15 predicted patients were CT-confirmed with GO in a median of around 6.5 months. In cross-validation, the 13-signature model distinguished ophthalmopathy from stable hyperthyroidism with about 87% sensitivity and roughly 81% specificity, and in the test set the corresponding values were 80% and 75%.

Sequenced sample: peripheral blood. The V and J genes are TRBV28 and TRBJ1-5; the D gene assignment is ambiguous. This TCR was sampled from a woman in her late teens or twenties with stable Graves' hyperthyroidism. Donor details come from another sample of the same person, matched by shared clones. The DNA reads TGTGCCAGCAGTTTATTCACAACAGATAGCAATCAGCCCCAGCATTTT. Its protein product is CASSLFTTDSNQPQHF.